A single sample gave rise to the 25 T cell receptor beta chains below, sequenced in a study of cytomegalovirus exposure and HLA in healthy donors. It was with 60 Vbeta and 13 Jbeta primers that the PCR ran. Libraries were prepared by immunoSEQ multiplex PCR; TCRdb keeps only in-frame clonotypes and omits some of them. This sample carries roughly 120,000 clones, with 2% to 2.5% going to the ten biggest clones. Sequences were obtained from PBMCs. The source is a man aged 40-49 years in good health and CMV-seronegative.

The chain links TRBV29-1 to TRBJ1-1, with a weak D call TRBD1 (5 bases). Germline CDR1 is SQVTM and CDR2 is ANQGSEA. This CDR3 is 15 amino acids long. Trimming pared 4 bases from V and 0 bases from J, leaving 15 bases between. DNA of the CDR3: TGCAGCGTTGCGACAGAGACCTTTATGAACACTGAAGCTTTCTTT. This codes for CSVATETFMNTEAFF.

The chain is built from TRBV4-3 and TRBJ1-2, with TRBD1 matching 12 bases. The V gene's germline CDR1 is LGHNA and CDR2 YSLEER. The length of the CDR3 is 18 residues. Germline trimming cut 3 bases from V and 4 bases from J; bases unmatched to any gene: 12. DNA for the CDR3: TGCGCCAGCAGCCACGGAAGACCGGGACAGGGGGCGATCTATGGCTACACCTTC. It translates to CASSHGRPGQGAIYGYTF.

This chain uses TRBV15 with TRBJ2-1; D unresolved. The germline V and J ends were trimmed by 4 bases and 5 bases, with 9 bases remaining between them. CDR1 is LNHNV, CDR2 YYDKDF, per germline (reference sequence). The CDR3 totals 13 residues. CDR3 amino acids: CATSNSNHNEQFF. DNA for the CDR3: TGTGCCACCAGCAATAGTAACCACAATGAGCAGTTCTTC. Drawing the rest from reference TRBV15 and TRBJ2-1, the complete variable domain is DAMVIQNPRYQVTQFGKPVTLSCSQTLNHNVMYWYQQKSSQAPKLLFHYYDKDFNNEADTPDNFQSRRPNTSFCFLDIRSPGLGDTAMYLCATSNSNHNEQFFGPGTRLTVL.

The chain carries TRBV11-3 and TRBJ2-1, with D perhaps matching TRBD2 (6 bases). The length of the CDR3 is 16 residues. Trimming removed 4 bases at V and 0 bases at J, with 13 bases between. Germline CDR1 SGHNT, CDR2 YENEEA. CDR3 protein: CASSSAAGSSYNEQFF. As DNA, the CDR3 is TGTGCCAGCAGCTCAGCAGCGGGTAGCTCCTACAATGAGCAGTTCTTC.

The rearrangement links TRBV10-1 to TRBJ2-3, with a tentative D call TRBD1 (6 bases). CDR3 length equals 15 residues. Germline assignment: CDR1 WNHNN and CDR2 SYGVQD (reference sequence). Trimming shortened V by 2 bases and J by 1 base, and 10 bases separated the two germline ends. The CDR3: CASSEVRGGTDTQYF. The CDR3 DNA follows: TGCGCCAGCAGTGAGGTCAGGGGAGGCACAGATACGCAGTATTTT.

The chain joins TRBV4-2 to TRBJ2-5, with TRBD2 identical over 14 bases. V lost 8 bases to trimming and J lost 4 bases; unmatched junction nucleotides: 15. This CDR3 region has 18 residues. CDR1 LGHNA and CDR2 YNFKEQ come from the germline V gene. CDR3 region: CASATTGLAGGRGETQYF. CDR3 nucleotides: TGTGCCAGCGCTACAACAGGACTAGCGGGAGGCCGGGGAGAGACCCAGTACTTC.

This chain joins TRBV7-2 and TRBJ1-5; no reliable D call. This CDR3 is built from 17 residues. Germline-derived CDR1 and CDR2 are SGHTA and FQGNSA. V was pared by 0 bases and J by 0 bases, with 12 bases between. As DNA, the CDR3 is TGTGCCAGCAGCTTAGCGAGGCAGCTAACTAGCAATCAGCCCCAGCATTTT. This translates into CASSLARQLTSNQPQHF.

This sequence joins TRBV11-3 and TRBJ2-2, with TRBD1 as a possible D gene (6 bases). This CDR3 has 16 residues. Germline loops: CDR1 SGHNT, CDR2 YENEEA. Trimming cost V 3 bases and J 6 bases, with 17 bases left between them. Here the CDR3 reads CASSFRLRGRAGELFF. Written as DNA, the CDR3 is TGTGCCAGCAGCTTTCGGCTCAGGGGAAGAGCCGGGGAGCTGTTTTTT. Full variable domain (rest looked up from reference TRBV11-3 and TRBJ2-2): EAGVVQSPRYKIIEKKQPVAFWCNPISGHNTLYWYLQNLGQGPELLIRYENEEAVDDSQLPKDRFSAERLKGVDSTLKIQPAELGDSAVYLCASSFRLRGRAGELFFGEGSRLTVL.

The V and J genes are TRBV30 and TRBJ1-3; weak D call: TRBD1 (6 bases). Germline V gene data show CDR1 as GTSNPN and CDR2 as SVGIG (reference sequence). Trimming pared 3 bases from V and 2 bases from J, leaving 23 bases between. This CDR3 comprises 18 residues. For the CDR3, the DNA is TGTGCCTGGAGGACCAAAGGGGGTCGCAGGACCCCTGGAAACACCATATATTTT. Its translation is CAWRTKGGRRTPGNTIYF. Filled out from reference TRBV30 and TRBJ1-3, the complete variable domain reads SQTIHQWPATLVQPVGSPLSLECTVEGTSNPNLYWYRQAAGRGLQLLFYSVGIGQISSEVPQNLSASRPQDRQFILSSKKLLLSDSGFYLCAWRTKGGRRTPGNTIYFGEGSWLTVV.

The rearrangement joins TRBV21-1 to TRBJ1-5. TRBV21-1 is flagged as a pseudogene. This CDR3 is built from 13 residues. The CDR3 region has the DNA TGTGCCAGCAGCAAAGTTCGCGAGCAGCCCCAGCATTTT. Its translation: CASSKVREQPQHF.

The J gene is TRBJ1-2, the V gene TRBV7-9; D not certain. The V end lost 5 bases, the J end lost 0 bases, and 16 bases lay between the germline ends. The germline V gene encodes CDR1 SEHNR and CDR2 FQNEAQ (reference sequence). The CDR3 length is 16 residues. The CDR3 here is CASSPEDGPPNYGYTF. CDR3 DNA sequence: TGTGCCAGCAGCCCGGAGGACGGTCCGCCTAACTATGGCTACACCTTC.

The V and J genes are TRBV10-3 and TRBJ2-5; 11 bases fit TRBD2. The end of the DNA fits TRBJ2-7 better, so the J call may be wrong. CDR3 size: 15 residues. Germline assignment: CDR1 ENHRY and CDR2 SYGVKD. In nucleotides, the CDR3 is TGTGCCATCAGTGACATGATGACTAGCGGGAACGAGCAGTACTTC. Amino acid sequence: CAISDMMTSGNEQYF.

The chain joins TRBV30 to TRBJ2-1; tentatively, D is TRBD2 (6 bases). Germline lookup yields CDR1 GTSNPN and CDR2 SVGIG (reference sequence). The CDR3 loop spans 14 amino acids. The germline V and J ends were trimmed by 8 bases and 7 bases, with 21 bases remaining between them. The DNA for the CDR3 is TGTGCCCAATCTGTGGGGGAGGCAAGAAATGAGCAGTTCTTC. Translation: CAQSVGEARNEQFF.

The chain combines TRBV15 with TRBJ2-2, with D possibly TRBD1 on 5 matching bases. V gave up 0 bases and J gave up 2 bases, with 13 bases separating them. This CDR3 comprises 17 residues. Germline V gene data show CDR1 as LNHNV and CDR2 as YYDKDF (reference sequence). The CDR3: CATSRDFWQGNTGELFF. For the CDR3, the DNA is TGTGCCACCAGCAGAGATTTTTGGCAGGGCAACACCGGGGAGCTGTTTTTT.

The V gene is TRBV4-2, the J gene TRBJ1-3, with TRBD1 as a possible D gene (6 bases). The CDR3 has 16 residues. Germline CDR1 is LGHNA and CDR2 is YNFKEQ. Trimming took off 3 bases at V and 0 bases at J, with 12 bases between the two ends. The CDR3 nucleotides are TGTGCCAGCAGCCAGGAGGACAGTCGCTCTGGAAACACCATATATTTT. The encoded protein is CASSQEDSRSGNTIYF.

J is TRBJ1-2 and V is TRBV6-5; D not resolved. V lost 6 bases to trimming and J lost 0 bases, with 8 bases between them. This CDR3 comprises 13 residues. Germline CDR1 reads MNHEY; CDR2 reads SVGAGI. CDR3 amino acids: CASSRTSNYGYTF. The CDR3 coding sequence is TGTGCCAGCAGCCGGACTTCTAACTATGGCTACACCTTC.

The rearrangement uses TRBV15 and TRBJ1-1; 12 nucleotides match TRBD1. V was clipped by 9 bases and J by 0 bases; unmatched bases: 8. Per the germline V gene, CDR1 is LNHNV and CDR2 is YYDKDF (reference sequence). The CDR3 is 16 residues long. This CDR3 reads CATNRDRGLLNTEAFF. CDR3 coding DNA: TGTGCCACGAACCGGGACAGGGGGCTTTTGAACACTGAAGCTTTCTTT.

The V call is TRBV5-6, the J call TRBJ1-1; 9 bases line up with TRBD1. The CDR3 has 16 residues. Germline CDR1 reads SGHDT; CDR2 reads YYEEEE. V gave up 2 bases and J gave up 1 base; unmatched junction bases: 6. The CDR3 here is CASSLWTGASNTEAFF. The CDR3 coding sequence is TGTGCCAGCAGCTTATGGACAGGGGCATCGAACACTGAAGCTTTCTTT. The full variable domain, in which reference TRBV5-6 and TRBJ1-1 provide the parts outside the CDR3, is DAGVTQSPTHLIKTRGQQVTLRCSPKSGHDTVSWYQQALGQGPQFIFQYYEEEERQRGNFPDRFSGHQFPNYSSELNVNALLLGDSALYLCASSLWTGASNTEAFFGQGTRLTVV.

The chain has TRBV7-9 and TRBJ1-2; 8 nucleotides align to TRBD1. The CDR3 loop spans 13 amino acids. V trimming: 5 bases; J trimming: 6 bases; junction bases outside the gene matches: 5. Per germline, CDR1 SEHNR and CDR2 FQNEAQ (reference sequence). In nucleotides, the CDR3 is TGTGCCAGCAGCCCCAGGGGGCCGGATGGCTACACCTTC. This encodes CASSPRGPDGYTF.

This rearrangement joins TRBV7-2 to TRBJ2-3; 7 bases match TRBD1. V lost 7 bases, J lost 4 bases, and 17 bases stayed unmatched. The germline gives CDR1 SGHTA, CDR2 FQGNSA. The CDR3 has 17 amino acids. In DNA form, the CDR3 reads TGTGCCAGCAAAGTGAGGATCGGGACAGCTCCCCCAGATACGCAGTATTTT. This gives the protein CASKVRIGTAPPDTQYF.

This rearrangement joins TRBV13 to TRBJ2-5; TRBD1 agrees at 9 bases. CDR1 is PRHDT, CDR2 FYEKMQ, per germline (reference sequence). J gave up 5 bases and V 5 bases, and 9 bases lay outside the gene matches. This CDR3 region has 15 residues. CDR3 sequence reads: CASSRYRGPGETQYF. CDR3 sequence (DNA): TGTGCCAGCAGCCGTTACAGGGGGCCAGGGGAGACCCAGTACTTC.

This chain joins TRBV6-5 and TRBJ1-2; TRBD1 matches 11 bases. V shed 6 bases, J shed 4 bases, and the junction held 4 bases outside the gene matches. Germline CDR1 and CDR2: MNHEY and SVGAGI. CDR3 length equals 14 residues. The DNA of the CDR3 is TGTGCCAGCAGGCTGGGACAGGGGGTCTATGGCTACACCTTC. This encodes CASRLGQGVYGYTF.

V gene TRBV11-2 combines with J gene TRBJ2-6, with a tentative D call TRBD2 (5 bases). The CDR3 is made up of 13 amino acids. Germline CDR1 and CDR2: SGHAT and FQNNGV. The germline V and J ends were trimmed by 1 base and 12 bases, with 10 bases remaining between them. CDR3 in amino acids: CASSLAALAVLTF. The CDR3 DNA reads TGTGCCAGCAGCTTAGCAGCCCTAGCCGTCCTGACTTTC.

The chain uses TRBV6-6 and TRBJ2-7; D ambiguous. There are 15 residues in the CDR3. Germline values: CDR1 MNHNY, CDR2 SVGAGI (reference sequence). V was trimmed by 0 bases and J by 0 bases, leaving 9 bases between them. This chain's CDR3 is CASSYSGVSSYEQYF. In nucleotides, the CDR3 is TGTGCCAGCAGTTACTCGGGCGTAAGCTCCTACGAGCAGTACTTC.

The rearrangement uses TRBV5-4 and TRBJ2-1, with TRBD2 identical over 12 bases. The germline CDR1 and CDR2 sequences are SGHNT and YYREEE (reference sequence). This CDR3 is built from 17 residues. The V gene end was trimmed by 1 base and the J gene end by 4 bases; junction bases not matched to a gene: 6. CDR3 loop: CASSLTTSGSLYNEQFF. CDR3 sequence (DNA): TGTGCCAGCAGCTTGACGACTAGCGGGAGTTTATACAATGAGCAGTTCTTC.